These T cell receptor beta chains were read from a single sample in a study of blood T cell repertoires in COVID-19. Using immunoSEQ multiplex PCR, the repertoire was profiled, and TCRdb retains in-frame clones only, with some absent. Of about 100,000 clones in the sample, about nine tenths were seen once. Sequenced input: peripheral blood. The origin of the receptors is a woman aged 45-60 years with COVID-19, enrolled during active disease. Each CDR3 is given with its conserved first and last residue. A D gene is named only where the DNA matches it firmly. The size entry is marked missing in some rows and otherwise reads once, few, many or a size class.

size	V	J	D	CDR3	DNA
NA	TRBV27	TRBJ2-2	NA	CASSQRANTGELFF	TGTGCCAGCAGTCAGCGAGCGAACACCGGGGAGCTGTTTTTT
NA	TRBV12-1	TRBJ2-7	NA	CASSFDWDRTYEQYF	TGTGCCAGCAGCTTTGACTGGGACAGAACCTACGAGCAGTACTTC
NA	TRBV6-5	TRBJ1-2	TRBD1	CASRGTGMYGYTF	TGTGCCAGCAGGGGGACAGGGATGTATGGCTACACCTTC
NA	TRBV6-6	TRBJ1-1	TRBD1	CASSSRDRNTEAFF	TGTGCCAGCAGTTCAAGGGACAGGAACACTGAAGCTTTCTTT
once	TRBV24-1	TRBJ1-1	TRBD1	CATRSQGARTEAFF	TGTGCCACCAGATCACAGGGGGCGCGGACTGAAGCTTTCTTT
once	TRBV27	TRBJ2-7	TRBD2	CASSPRVAGVGEQYF	TGTGCCAGCAGTCCGCGAGTAGCGGGGGTTGGGGAGCAGTACTTC
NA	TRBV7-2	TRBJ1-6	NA	CASSVDSSRSSPLHF	TGTGCCAGCAGCGTGGACAGCAGTCGTAGTTCACCCCTCCACTTT
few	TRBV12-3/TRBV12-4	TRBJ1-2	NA	CASSLDRNYGYTF	TGTGCCAGCAGTTTAGACAGGAACTATGGCTACACCTTC
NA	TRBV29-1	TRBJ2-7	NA	CSVVVSSYEQYF	TGCAGCGTTGTTGTGTCTAGCTACGAGCAGTACTTC
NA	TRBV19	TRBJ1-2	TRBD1	CASRDRGDYGYTF	TGTGCCAGTAGGGACAGGGGAGACTATGGCTACACCTTC
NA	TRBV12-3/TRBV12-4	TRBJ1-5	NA	CASTAEQGQPQHF	TGTGCCAGCACCGCGGAACAGGGCCAGCCCCAGCATTTT
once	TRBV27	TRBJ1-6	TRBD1	CASSLFGRGRNSPLHF	TGTGCCAGCAGTTTATTTGGCAGGGGGCGTAATTCACCCCTCCACTTT
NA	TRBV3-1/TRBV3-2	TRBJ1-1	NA	CASSQMGGRRANTEAFF	TGTGCCAGCAGCCAAATGGGGGGGAGGCGGGCTAACACTGAAGCTTTCTTT
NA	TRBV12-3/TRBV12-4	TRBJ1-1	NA	CASSLDGGIEAFF	TGTGCCAGCAGTTTAGACGGAGGGATTGAAGCTTTCTTT
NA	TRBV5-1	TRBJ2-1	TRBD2	CASSATSGGASYNEQFF	TGCGCCAGCAGCGCCACTAGCGGGGGGGCCTCCTACAATGAGCAGTTCTTC
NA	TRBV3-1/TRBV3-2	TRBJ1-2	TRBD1	CASTGTGYYGYTF	TGTGCCAGCACGGGGACAGGTTATTATGGCTACACCTTC
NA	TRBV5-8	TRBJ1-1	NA	CASSRWTEIMNTEAFF	TGTGCCAGCAGCCGATGGACAGAGATAATGAACACTGAAGCTTTCTTT
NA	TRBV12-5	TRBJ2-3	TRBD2	CASGWGGLETDTQYF	TGTGCTAGTGGTTGGGGGGGACTAGAGACAGATACGCAGTATTTT
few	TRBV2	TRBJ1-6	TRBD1	CASQGTGGQPLHF	TGTGCCAGCCAGGGGACAGGGGGTCAACCCCTCCACTTT
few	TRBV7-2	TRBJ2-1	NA	CASSFGGSYNEQFF	TGTGCCAGCAGCTTCGGCGGAAGCTACAATGAGCAGTTCTTC
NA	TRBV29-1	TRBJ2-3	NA	CSVVGGGASTDTQYF	TGCAGCGTTGTAGGTGGGGGGGCCAGCACAGATACGCAGTATTTT
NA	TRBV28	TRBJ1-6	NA	CASNPGNSISPLHF	TGTGCCAGCAACCCGGGGAACAGTATCTCACCCCTCCACTTT
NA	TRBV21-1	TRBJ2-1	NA	CASSLPSGTSGVSNEQFF	TGTGCCAGCAGCCTGCCCTCCGGGACTAGCGGGGTATCCAATGAGCAGTTCTTC
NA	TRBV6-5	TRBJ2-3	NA	CASRAPTDTQYF	TGTGCCAGCAGGGCCCCCACAGATACGCAGTATTTT
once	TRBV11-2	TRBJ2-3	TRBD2	CASSSLAGGNADTQYF	TGTGCCAGCAGCTCCTTAGCGGGGGGGAACGCAGATACGCAGTATTTT
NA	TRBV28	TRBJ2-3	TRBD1	CASSSGQGTDTQYF	TGTGCCAGCAGCTCGGGACAGGGCACAGATACGCAGTATTTT
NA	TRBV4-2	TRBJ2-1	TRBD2	CASSSLADNEQFF	TGTGCCAGCAGTTCACTAGCGGACAATGAGCAGTTCTTC
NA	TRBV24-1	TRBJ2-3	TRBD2	CATSDPSGGRPDTQYF	TGTGCCACCAGTGACCCTAGCGGGGGGCGGCCAGATACGCAGTATTTT
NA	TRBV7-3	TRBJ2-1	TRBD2	CASSNGGANEQFF	TGTGCCAGCAGCAACGGGGGGGCCAATGAGCAGTTCTTC
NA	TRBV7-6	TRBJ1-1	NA	CASRDTMNTEAFF	TGTGCCAGCAGGGACACAATGAACACTGAAGCTTTCTTT
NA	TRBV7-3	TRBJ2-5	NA	CASSLTGLQETQYF	TGTGCCAGCAGCTTAACTGGGCTGCAAGAGACCCAGTACTTC
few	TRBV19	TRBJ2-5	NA	CASSPHGEANQETQYF	TGTGCCAGTAGCCCCCACGGGGAGGCCAACCAAGAGACCCAGTACTTC
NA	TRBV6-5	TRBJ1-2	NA	CASSLDRFNYGYTF	TGTGCCAGCAGTCTAGACAGGTTTAACTATGGCTACACCTTC
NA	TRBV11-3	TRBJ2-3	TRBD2	CASSLVSGGAPDTQYF	TGTGCCAGCAGCTTAGTAAGCGGGGGGGCCCCAGATACGCAGTATTTT
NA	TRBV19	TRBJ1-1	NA	CASSIRVDTEAFF	TGTGCCAGTAGTATCCGGGTAGACACTGAAGCTTTCTTT
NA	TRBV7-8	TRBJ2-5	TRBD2	CASRTSGGAGETQYF	TGTGCCAGCCGGACTAGCGGGGGGGCCGGGGAGACCCAGTACTTC
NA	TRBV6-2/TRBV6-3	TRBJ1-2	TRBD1	CASTPDRGHLVYGYTF	TGTGCCAGCACCCCGGACAGGGGGCATTTGGTCTATGGCTACACCTTC
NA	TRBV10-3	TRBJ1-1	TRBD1	CAISRDRGETEAFF	TGTGCCATCAGTCGGGACAGGGGGGAAACTGAAGCTTTCTTT
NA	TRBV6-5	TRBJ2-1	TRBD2	CASSYMARTSQEFF	TGTGCCAGCAGTTACATGGCCCGGACTAGTCAAGAGTTCTTC
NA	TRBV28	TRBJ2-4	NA	CASYTGRDIQYF	TGTGCCAGCTACACAGGGCGAGACATTCAGTACTTC
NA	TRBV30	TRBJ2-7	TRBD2	CAWGLAGTEQYF	TGTGCCTGGGGACTAGCGGGGACCGAGCAGTACTTC
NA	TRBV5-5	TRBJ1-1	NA	CASSLEEGRTHF	TGTGCCAGCAGCTTGGAGGAGGGGCGCACCCACTTT
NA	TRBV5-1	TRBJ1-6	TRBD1	CASSPDRGQGNSPLHF	TGCGCCAGCAGCCCAGACAGGGGGCAGGGTAATTCACCCCTCCACTTT
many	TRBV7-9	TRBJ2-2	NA	CASSLTSGPTSATGELFF	TGTGCCAGCAGCTTAACCTCGGGTCCTACCTCCGCCACCGGGGAGCTGTTTTTT
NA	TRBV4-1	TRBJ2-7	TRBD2	CASSQGGGRSSYEQYF	TGCGCCAGCAGCCAGGGGGGGGGTCGGAGCTCCTACGAGCAGTACTTC
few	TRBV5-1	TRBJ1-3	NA	CASSPDSVSGNTIYF	TGCGCCAGCAGTCCCGACAGCGTCTCTGGAAACACCATATATTTT
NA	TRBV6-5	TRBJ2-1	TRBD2	CASKRLAGGDNEQFF	TGTGCCAGCAAGAGACTAGCGGGGGGGGACAATGAGCAGTTCTTC
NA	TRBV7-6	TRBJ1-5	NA	CASSLAQGLQPQHF	TGTGCCAGCAGCTTAGCGCAGGGTTTGCAGCCCCAGCATTTT
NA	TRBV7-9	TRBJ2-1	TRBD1	CASSTRTGGENEQFF	TGTGCCAGCAGCACCCGGACAGGGGGGGAAAATGAGCAGTTCTTC
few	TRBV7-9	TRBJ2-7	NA	CASSLGLREQYF	TGTGCCAGCAGCCTTGGACTGCGCGAGCAGTACTTC
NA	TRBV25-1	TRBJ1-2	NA	CASSEPGPNYGYTF	TGTGCCAGCAGTGAGCCAGGTCCGAACTATGGCTACACCTTC
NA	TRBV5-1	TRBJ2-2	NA	CASSLAAGWELFF	TGCGCCAGCAGCTTGGCGGCGGGCTGGGAGCTGTTTTTT
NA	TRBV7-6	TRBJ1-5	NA	CAVTRVDQPQHF	TGTGCCGTCACCAGGGTGGATCAGCCCCAGCATTTT
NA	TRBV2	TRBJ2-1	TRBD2	CASTRGLAGGNEQFF	TGTGCCAGCACCAGAGGACTAGCGGGGGGTAATGAGCAGTTCTTC
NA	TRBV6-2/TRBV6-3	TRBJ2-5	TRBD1	CASSYLGQGAVQETQYF	TGTGCCAGCAGTTACCTGGGACAGGGGGCGGTCCAAGAGACCCAGTACTTC
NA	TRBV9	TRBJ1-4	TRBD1	CASSHTGTANEKLFF	TGTGCCAGCAGCCATACCGGGACAGCTAATGAAAAACTGTTTTTT
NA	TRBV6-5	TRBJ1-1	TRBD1	CASSLRETGGAAAFF	TGTGCCAGCAGTCTTCGGGAGACAGGGGGCGCCGCAGCTTTCTTT
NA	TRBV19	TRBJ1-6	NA	CASSITGERPNSPLHF	TGTGCCAGTAGTATAACGGGGGAGCGCCCAAATTCACCCCTCCACTTT
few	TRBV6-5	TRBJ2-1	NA	CASGRADTYNEQFF	TGTGCCAGCGGCAGAGCGGATACCTACAATGAGCAGTTCTTC